This TCR beta chain was recovered during a study of blood T cell repertoires in COVID-19. Across the whole study: The United States, Italy and Spain provided the acute and convalescent COVID-19 samples.

Repertoires were generated with immunoSEQ multiplex PCR, while TCRdb's copy carries only in-frame clones and drops some. The data contain 250,000 to 300,000 clones, 85% to 90% of them singletons. V was pared by 7 bases and J by 6 bases, with 9 bases of the junction left unmatched. This CDR3 is built from 14 residues. CDR1 is LNHDA, CDR2 SQIVND, per germline (reference sequence). The origin of this receptor is a woman aged 40 to 50 with acute or convalescent COVID-19. The sequencing input was peripheral blood. V and J are TRBV19 and TRBJ1-1; 9 nucleotides agree with TRBD1. CDR3 amino acids: CASTPGQGFAEAFF. In DNA form, the CDR3 reads TGTGCCAGTACACCGGGACAGGGCTTTGCTGAAGCTTTCTTT.